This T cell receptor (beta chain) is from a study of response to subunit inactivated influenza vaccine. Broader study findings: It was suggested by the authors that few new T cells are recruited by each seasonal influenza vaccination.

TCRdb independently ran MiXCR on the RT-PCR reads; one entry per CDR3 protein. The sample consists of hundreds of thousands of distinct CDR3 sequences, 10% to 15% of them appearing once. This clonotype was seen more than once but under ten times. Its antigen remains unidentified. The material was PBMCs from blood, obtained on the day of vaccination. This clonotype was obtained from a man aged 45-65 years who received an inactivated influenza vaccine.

Here the CDR3 reads CASSSGLVVGTQYF. CDR3 nucleotide sequence: TGTGCCAGCAGCTCGGGACTAGTTGTGGGTACGCAGTATTTT. The chain combines TRBV9 with TRBJ2-3; 8 nucleotides line up with TRBD2. Germline V gene lookup returns CDR1 SGDLS and CDR2 YYNGEE. J lost 8 bases, V lost 4 bases, and 9 bases had no gene match. The CDR3 loop spans 14 amino acids. Full variable domain (missing parts from reference TRBV9 and TRBJ2-3): DSGVTQTPKHLITATGQRVTLRCSPRSGDLSVYWYQQSLDQGLQFLIQYYNGEERAKGNILERFSAQQFPDLHSELNLSSLELGDSALYFCASSSGLVVGTQYFGPGTRLTVL.